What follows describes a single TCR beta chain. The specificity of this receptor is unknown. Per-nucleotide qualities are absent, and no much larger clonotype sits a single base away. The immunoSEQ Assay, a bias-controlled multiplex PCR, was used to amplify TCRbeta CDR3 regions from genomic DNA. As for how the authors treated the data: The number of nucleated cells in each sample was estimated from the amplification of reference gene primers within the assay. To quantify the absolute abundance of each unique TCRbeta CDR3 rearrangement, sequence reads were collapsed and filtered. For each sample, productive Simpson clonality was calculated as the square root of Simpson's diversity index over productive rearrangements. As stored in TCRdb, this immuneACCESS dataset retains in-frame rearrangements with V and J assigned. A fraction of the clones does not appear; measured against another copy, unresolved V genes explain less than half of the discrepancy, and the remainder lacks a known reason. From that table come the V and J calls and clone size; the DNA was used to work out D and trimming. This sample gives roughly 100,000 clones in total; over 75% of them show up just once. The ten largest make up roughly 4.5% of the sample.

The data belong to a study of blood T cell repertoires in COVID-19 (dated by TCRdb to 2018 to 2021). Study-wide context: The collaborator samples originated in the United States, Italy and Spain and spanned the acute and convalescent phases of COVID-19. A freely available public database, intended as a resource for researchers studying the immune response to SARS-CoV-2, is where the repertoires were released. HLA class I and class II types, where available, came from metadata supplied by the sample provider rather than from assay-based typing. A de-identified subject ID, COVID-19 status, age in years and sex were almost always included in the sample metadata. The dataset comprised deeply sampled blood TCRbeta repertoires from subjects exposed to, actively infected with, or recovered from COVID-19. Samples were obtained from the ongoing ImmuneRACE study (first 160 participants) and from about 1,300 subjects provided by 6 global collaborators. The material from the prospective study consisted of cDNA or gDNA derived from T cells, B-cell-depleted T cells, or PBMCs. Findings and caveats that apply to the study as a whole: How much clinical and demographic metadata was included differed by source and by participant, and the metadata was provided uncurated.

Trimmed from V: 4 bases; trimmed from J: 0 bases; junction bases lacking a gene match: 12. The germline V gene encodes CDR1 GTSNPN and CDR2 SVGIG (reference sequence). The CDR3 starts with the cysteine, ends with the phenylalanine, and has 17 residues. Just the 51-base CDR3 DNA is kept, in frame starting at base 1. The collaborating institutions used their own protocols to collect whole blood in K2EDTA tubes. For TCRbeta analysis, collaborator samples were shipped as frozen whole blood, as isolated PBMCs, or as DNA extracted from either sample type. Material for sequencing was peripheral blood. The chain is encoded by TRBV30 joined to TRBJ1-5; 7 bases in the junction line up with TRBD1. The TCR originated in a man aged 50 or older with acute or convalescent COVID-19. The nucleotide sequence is TGTGCCTGGACCCCACACGGTACAGGGGTTAGCAATCAGCCCCAGCATTTT. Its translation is CAWTPHGTGVSNQPQHF.